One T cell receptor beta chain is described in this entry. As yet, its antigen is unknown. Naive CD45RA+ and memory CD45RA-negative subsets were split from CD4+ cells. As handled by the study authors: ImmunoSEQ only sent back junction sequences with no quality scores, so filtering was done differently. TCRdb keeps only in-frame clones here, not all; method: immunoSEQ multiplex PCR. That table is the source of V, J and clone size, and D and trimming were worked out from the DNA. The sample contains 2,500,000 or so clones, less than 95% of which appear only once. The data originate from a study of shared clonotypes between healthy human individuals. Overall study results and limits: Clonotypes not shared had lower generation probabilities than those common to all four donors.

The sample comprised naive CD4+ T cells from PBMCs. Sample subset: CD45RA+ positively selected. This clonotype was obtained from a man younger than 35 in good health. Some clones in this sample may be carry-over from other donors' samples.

CDR3 loop: CASSTNTGTLNTEAFF. CDR3 bases: TGTGCCAGCAGCACGAATACCGGGACACTTAACACTGAAGCTTTCTTT. V is TRBV7-9 and J is TRBJ1-1; perhaps TRBD1 as D (6 bases). Germline assignment: CDR1 SEHNR and CDR2 FQNEAQ (reference sequence). V was clipped by 5 bases and J by 2 bases, with 18 bases between them. CDR3 length: 16 amino acids. Drawing the rest from reference TRBV7-9 and TRBJ1-1, the complete variable domain is DTGVSQNPRHKITKRGQNVTFRCDPISEHNRLYWYRQTLGQGPEFLTYFQNEAQLEKSRLLSDRFSAERPKGSFSTLEIQRTEQGDSAMYLCASSTNTGTLNTEAFFGQGTRLTVV.